The 22 T cell receptor beta chains in this list originate from one sample, sequenced in a study of blood T cell repertoires in COVID-19 (dated by TCRdb to the early 2020s). Preparation of the library involved the immunoSEQ multiplex PCR assay. TCRdb's version of the immuneACCESS table is confined to in-frame rearrangements and falls short of the full clone set. An unresolved V gene accounts for under half of the shortfall where checked; the remainder is of unknown origin. This sample comprises 45,000 to 50,000 clones, 77% of them detected only once. Roughly a fifth of the sample is in the top ten clones. The sequenced sample was peripheral blood. The receptors were gathered from a human donor with active or convalescent COVID-19. The donor label of this sample is uncertain.

V usage is TRBV27 and J usage is TRBJ1-6, with a weak D call TRBD1 (6 bases). V gave up 0 bases and J gave up 4 bases, with 13 bases separating them. This CDR3 comprises 17 residues. The germline CDR1 and CDR2 sequences are MNHEY and SMNVEV (reference sequence). As DNA, the CDR3 is TGTGCCAGCAGTTTATCGTTAGGACAGAAGTATAATTCACCCCTCCACTTT. Its protein product is CASSLSLGQKYNSPLHF.

This clone was observed a single time. This chain joins TRBV30 and TRBJ1-4; the match to TRBD1 covers 9 bases. The CDR3 covers 15 residues. The V and J ends lost 3 bases and 5 bases, in that order; junction bases with no gene match: 7. Per germline, CDR1 GTSNPN and CDR2 SVGIG (reference sequence). The CDR3 spells CAWSQYGTGNEKLFF. In DNA form, the CDR3 reads TGTGCCTGGAGCCAGTACGGGACAGGGAATGAAAAACTGTTTTTT.

The chain has TRBV9 and TRBJ2-1; 9 nucleotides line up with TRBD1. In germline, CDR1 is SGDLS, CDR2 YYNGEE. Trimming removed 0 bases from V and 6 bases from J; junction bases left unmatched: 13. The CDR3 consists of 18 residues. CDR3 protein: CASSVELPGQGRGNEQFF. The DNA for the CDR3 is TGTGCCAGCAGCGTAGAGCTCCCGGGACAGGGCCGGGGCAATGAGCAGTTCTTC.

J is TRBJ1-1 and V is TRBV10-1; D is ambiguous. Germline V lookup: CDR1 WNHNN, CDR2 SYGVQD (reference sequence). The CDR3 is made up of 13 amino acids. The V end was cut by 2 bases, the J end by 0 bases, with 4 bases between. The CDR3 is CASSETVNTEAFF. In nucleotides, the CDR3 is TGCGCCAGCAGTGAGACAGTGAACACTGAAGCTTTCTTT.

This clone was detected only once. The chain employs TRBV19 and TRBJ2-2, with unresolved D. The CDR3 is 12 amino acids. V gave up 2 bases and J gave up 8 bases, with 6 bases separating them. Germline CDR1 and CDR2: LNHDA and SQIVND (reference sequence). The CDR3 region has the DNA TGTGCCAGTAGTATACTAGGAGGGGAGCTGTTTTTT. This gives the protein CASSILGGELFF. Complete variable domain (other parts from reference TRBV19 and TRBJ2-2): DGGITQSPKYLFRKEGQNVTLSCEQNLNHDAMYWYRQDPGQGLRLIYYSQIVNDFQKGDIAEGYSVSREKKESFPLTVTSAQKNPTAFYLCASSILGGELFFGEGSRLTVL.

There are a few counts of this clone. The chain couples TRBV7-2 to TRBJ1-1; 9 positions match TRBD1. CDR3 length equals 15 residues. Trimming at V came to 0 bases and at J to 4 bases, leaving 3 bases not matched to a gene. Germline CDR1 and CDR2: SGHTA and FQGNSA. CDR3 sequence (DNA): TGTGCCAGCAGCTTAGCGCAGACAGGGGGCACTGAAGCTTTCTTT. This codes for CASSLAQTGGTEAFF.

This clone was counted at least ten times. The chain uses TRBV2 and TRBJ2-3; D unclear. Germline V lookup: CDR1 SNHLY, CDR2 FYNNEI. This CDR3 comprises 14 residues. Trimming took off 7 bases at V and 3 bases at J, with 14 bases between the two ends. In nucleotides, the CDR3 is TGTGCCAGCACCGACCCCCCGAGGACAGATACGCAGTATTTT. Its translation: CASTDPPRTDTQYF.

The genes are TRBV5-6 and TRBJ2-1; TRBD2 agrees at 9 bases. V lost 4 bases and J lost 5; bases outside the gene matches: 7. Germline V lookup: CDR1 SGHDT, CDR2 YYEEEE. This CDR3 spans 15 amino acids. The CDR3 sequence is CASSESGRKHNEQFF. Written as DNA, the CDR3 is TGTGCCAGCAGCGAGAGCGGGAGGAAACACAATGAGCAGTTCTTC.

This chain uses TRBV6-4 with TRBJ1-6; D is ambiguous. The CDR3 contains 14 residues. Germline-derived CDR1 and CDR2 are MRHNA and SNTAGT. Between the trimmed V and J ends, which lost 1 base and 7 bases, there was a span of 8 bases. The CDR3 is CASSDYSMNSPLHF. As DNA, the CDR3 is TGTGCCAGCAGTGACTACAGCATGAATTCACCCCTCCACTTT.

V gene TRBV11-2 combines with J gene TRBJ2-7, with TRBD2 as a possible D gene (5 bases). V gave up 2 bases and J gave up 5 bases, with 13 bases separating them. The CDR3 has 14 residues. Germline CDR1 and CDR2: SGHAT and FQNNGV. Written as DNA, the CDR3 is TGTGCCAGCAGCTTACGAGGGCTTACTAACGAGCAGTACTTC. Translated, it gives CASSLRGLTNEQYF.

This chain connects TRBV10-3 to TRBJ2-3; D is possibly TRBD2 (6 bases). The V end was cut by 5 bases, the J end by 3 bases, with 18 bases between. CDR3 length equals 16 residues. The V gene's germline CDR1 is ENHRY and CDR2 SYGVKD. The CDR3 loop reads CAISLSGYGRTDTQYF. DNA of the CDR3: TGTGCCATCAGTCTTTCAGGGTATGGGAGGACAGATACGCAGTATTTT.

The chain uses TRBV6-5 and TRBJ2-5, with 9 bases aligning to TRBD1. Per the germline V gene, CDR1 is MNHEY and CDR2 is SVGAGI. J was trimmed by 3 bases and V by 7 bases; bases with no gene match: 9. The CDR3 extends over 15 amino acids. The CDR3 nucleotides are TGTGCCAGCAAACCAAGACAGGGGGAAAAAGAGACCCAGTACTTC. It translates to CASKPRQGEKETQYF.

The chain joins TRBV7-6 to TRBJ2-4; 7 positions agree with TRBD2. CDR1 and CDR2 (germline): SGHVS, FNYEAQ. J lost 2 bases, V lost 2 bases, and 15 bases had no gene match. This CDR3 comprises 19 residues. CDR3 DNA sequence: TGTGCCAGCAGCTTAAGTTGGGGGAGGGCTAGCGTTACCAAAAACATTCAGTACTTC. It encodes CASSLSWGRASVTKNIQYF. The full variable domain, rest sourced from reference TRBV7-6 and TRBJ2-4, is GAGVSQSPRYKVTKRGQDVALRCDPISGHVSLYWYRQALGQGPEFLTYFNYEAQQDKSGLPNDRFSAERPEGSISTLTIQRTEQRDSAMYRCASSLSWGRASVTKNIQYFGAGTRLSVL.

This chain uses TRBV29-1 with TRBJ2-2; D perhaps matches TRBD1 (5 bases). The CDR3 has 15 amino acids. Looked up from germline, CDR1 is SQVTM and CDR2 is ANQGSEA. Deletions cut 7 bases from V and 4 bases from J, with 19 bases between. Here the CDR3 DNA reads TGCAGCGCCCAGTTGAGACAGCCAGGCACCGGGGAGCTGTTTTTT. It codes for CSAQLRQPGTGELFF.

The chain joins TRBV28 to TRBJ1-2, with a weak D call TRBD1 (5 bases). Germline CDR1 MDHEN, CDR2 SYDVKM. There are 16 residues in the CDR3. The germline V and J ends were trimmed by 7 bases and 3 bases, with 21 bases remaining between them. Here the CDR3 reads CASTQETGEDDYGYTF. The CDR3 DNA is TGTGCCAGCACCCAAGAGACGGGGGAGGACGACTATGGCTACACCTTC.

The chain uses TRBV9 and TRBJ2-7, with a tentative D call TRBD2 (7 bases). CDR3 size: 14 residues. V was shortened by 3 bases and J by 0 bases, with 10 bases between the two germline ends. The germline V gene has CDR1 SGDLS and CDR2 YYNGEE. The CDR3 bases are TGTGCCAGCAGCGCAGGGGAGGGCTCCTACGAGCAGTACTTC. This translates into CASSAGEGSYEQYF.

This rearrangement joins TRBV11-2 to TRBJ2-7; 8 bases match TRBD1. With 3 bases clipped from V and 5 bases from J, the junction kept 3 bases outside the gene matches. This CDR3 is built from 13 residues. Germline lookup yields CDR1 SGHAT and CDR2 FQNNGV. The CDR3 reads CASSLDRVNEQYF. The DNA for the CDR3 is TGTGCCAGCAGCTTGGACAGGGTTAACGAGCAGTACTTC.

The chain combines TRBV2 with TRBJ2-1; 10 bases fit TRBD2. J gave up 7 bases and V 6 bases, and 9 bases lay outside the gene matches. This CDR3 has 15 amino acids. Germline V lookup: CDR1 SNHLY, CDR2 FYNNEI. CDR3 coding DNA: TGTGCCAGCAGATCTCTAGCGGGAGTCAAGAATGAGCAGTTCTTC. As protein: CASRSLAGVKNEQFF. Full variable domain (rest looked up from reference TRBV2 and TRBJ2-1): EPEVTQTPSHQVTQMGQEVILRCVPISNHLYFYWYRQILGQKVEFLVSFYNNEISEKSEIFDDQFSVERPDGSNFTLKIRSTKLEDSAMYFCASRSLAGVKNEQFFGPGTRLTVL.

Sample share makes this clone large. This chain joins TRBV29-1 and TRBJ1-3, with D possibly TRBD1 on 5 matching bases. Trimming pared 7 bases from V and 1 base from J, leaving 11 bases between. Germline CDR1 and CDR2: SQVTM and ANQGSEA. The CDR3 is made up of 13 amino acids. The CDR3 sequence: CSAYGGSGNTIYF. CDR3 nucleotides: TGCAGCGCCTACGGGGGATCTGGAAACACCATATATTTT. Variable domain in full (rest from reference TRBV29-1 and TRBJ1-3): SAVISQKPSRDICQRGTSLTIQCQVDSQVTMMFWYRQQPGQSLTLIATANQGSEATYESGFVIDKFPISRPNLTFSTLTVSNMSPEDSSIYLCSAYGGSGNTIYFGEGSWLTVV.

The chain is built from TRBV6-5 and TRBJ1-1, with D perhaps TRBD1 (5 bases). V lost 11 bases and J 11 bases, leaving 24 bases between the germline ends. The CDR3 contains 13 residues. The germline V gene encodes CDR1 MNHEY and CDR2 SVGAGI. CDR3 DNA: TGTGCCGGCACAGGCGTCCGTTCGGGGAGGGCTTTCTTT. Translation: CAGTGVRSGRAFF.

The chain joins TRBV30 to TRBJ2-5; D is perhaps TRBD1 (6 bases). The CDR3 runs to 13 residues. Trimming took 8 bases from V and 1 from J, leaving 14 bases between them. From germline, CDR1 is GTSNPN and CDR2 SVGIG (reference sequence). The CDR3 sequence is CAGGRTAQETQYF. CDR3 DNA: TGTGCCGGGGGCCGGACAGCCCAAGAGACCCAGTACTTC.

CDR3 coding DNA: TGTGCCAGCACCCCACCGGCAGGGGCCTACGAGCAGTACTTC. Amino acid sequence: CASTPPAGAYEQYF. The chain joins TRBV7-9 to TRBJ2-7; a weak D match, TRBD1 (6 bases). CDR1 and CDR2 (germline): SEHNR, FQNEAQ (reference sequence). The V end was cut by 7 bases, the J end by 2 bases, with 15 bases between. This CDR3 region has 14 residues.